This T cell receptor (beta chain) was observed in a study of regulatory T cells in long-lasting Graves disease (dated by TCRdb to 2020 to 2023). In terms of the full investigation: To count as having persistent Graves' disease, a patient had to have received antithyroid drug treatment for over 5 years with TSH receptor autoantibodies remaining persistently positive. Peripheral blood TCR sequencing and RNA sequencing compared persistent Graves' disease patients with newly diagnosed Graves' disease patients. The study was conducted in China and was registered as a clinical trial. TCR sequencing covered about 13 persistent and some 20 newly diagnosed Graves' disease patients, about 35 samples in total. Persistent Graves' disease patients in the clinical cohort had taken antithyroid drugs for roughly ten years on average. What the study reported, not specific to this receptor: Only the TCR beta chain was sequenced and analyzed. Compared with newly diagnosed patients, patients with persistent Graves' disease had lower TCR Shannon entropy and fewer highly expanded clones, which suggests clonal expansion. More public clonotypes were shared among persistent patients (around 2,600) than among newly diagnosed patients (966). Peripheral blood alone was examined, since thyroid tissue, which constituted the primary lesion, could not be accessed. TRBV28, TRBJ1-2 and TRBJ2-5 were preferentially used in persistent disease, while TRBV20-1 and TRBJ2-1 were favored in newly diagnosed disease. The small sample size was acknowledged by the authors as a limitation that may reduce accuracy.

Cut back by 5 bases and 15 bases, the V and J ends lie 20 bases apart. Reading the germline V gene gives CDR1 SGHTA and CDR2 FQGNSA. There are 13 amino acids in the CDR3, from cysteine to phenylalanine inclusive. This entry keeps only the CDR3 DNA: 39 bases, framed from base 1. The time point label on this specimen signifies: persistent/refractory GD, antithyroid drugs over 5 years with positive TRAb. RNA was extracted from PBMCs in TRIzol for both TCR sequencing and RNA sequencing. The diagnosis of Graves' disease followed American Thyroid Association guidelines. Patients were recruited from an endocrinology department in Xi'an, China. From each patient, around 9 milliliters of peripheral blood was collected into an EDTA anticoagulant tube. Ficoll Paque Plus density gradient separation was used to isolate PBMCs, and no further T cell sorting was done. RNA quality was checked with an Agilent 2100 Bioanalyzer and agarose gel, and concentration with a NanoDrop 2000.

Points on this clonotype: This clone's antigen is unknown. Base qualities are not at hand, and no much larger clone is one base apart.

To prepare the library, multiplex PCR was applied. The sample was run on an Illumina HiSeq 4000. iRepertoire HTBI primers and Arm-PCR amplification of CDR3 regions were used to construct TCR beta libraries. Before sequencing, the PCR products underwent gel purification. Under the source paper's analysis protocol: Gene usage analysis of CDR3 amino acid clonotypes relied on the 60 to 65 TRBV and 15 or so TRBJ segments identified across samples. Filtered high-quality paired reads were merged into contigs using COPE and FqMerger. BLAST was used to align contigs to IMGT TRBV, TRBD and TRBJ reference genes, and CDR3 was defined according to IMGT. Any clonotype with a frequency above 0.1% was counted as a highly expanded clone. Shannon entropy served as the measure of repertoire diversity, while the Gini coefficient captured V-J evenness. Public clonotypes were defined as clonotypes shared by more than one individual. TCRdb trimmed the raw reads at Q25, called clones with MiXCR and kept productive beta chains. Entries that share a CDR3 protein sequence are merged under the most common genes and DNA. TCRdb, not the authors, supplied the V and J calls. This sample is represented by approximately 360,000 distinct CDR3 sequences; around 23% of them were singletons. The ten largest clonotypes hold around 30% of the sample.

The V and J segments used are TRBV7-2 and TRBJ1-5, with the D gene too uncertain to name. The TCR sequence derives from a woman in her 40s with Graves disease. Donor details come from another sample of the same person, matched by shared clones. The input for sequencing was peripheral blood mononuclear cells (PBMCs), taken when the disease was refractory, from a patient treated with antithyroid drugs. For the CDR3, the sequence is CASSNRLGNLRHF. At the DNA level, the sequence is TGTGCCAGCAGCAATAGACTGGGAAACCTTCGGCATTTT.